What follows are 6 T cell receptor beta chains derived from one specimen sequenced in a study of T cell repertoires in cytomegalovirus infection. TCRdb re-derived calls from the reads in MiXCR, one entry per CDR3 protein. This sample has fewer than 850,000 distinct CDR3 sequences; under 35% occur once, and the top ten carry roughly 13%. These receptors' antigens are unknown. Sequencing was performed on cultured CD8+ T cells from PBMCs, taken from culture after CMV antigen stimulation. Receptor source: a human donor in good health (CMV status not recorded). Some clones in this sample may be carry-over from other donors' samples.

This clonotype turned up a few times. The rearrangement joins TRBV12-3 or TRBV12-4 to TRBJ1-5; 7 bases fit TRBD1. J gave up 0 bases and V 6 bases, and 2 bases lay outside the gene matches. The CDR3 is 14 residues long. DNA of the CDR3: TGTGCCAGCAGGCGACAGGGTAGCAATCAGCCCCAGCATTTT. It specifies CASRRQGSNQPQHF.

The J gene is TRBJ1-1, the V gene TRBV11-1, with D maybe TRBD1 (5 bases). The V end lost 11 bases, the J end lost 7 bases, and 14 bases lay between the germline ends. Germline values: CDR1 SGHAT, CDR2 FQDESV (reference sequence). CDR3 size: 11 residues. In DNA, the CDR3 is TGTGCCTGCGGGGACGGAGTTGAAGCTTTCTTT. As protein: CACGDGVEAFF. Full variable domain (rest looked up from reference TRBV11-1 and TRBJ1-1): EAEVAQSPRYKITEKSQAVAFWCDPISGHATLYWYRQILGQGPELLVQFQDESVVDDSQLPKDRFSAERLKGVDSTLKIQPAELGDSAMYLCACGDGVEAFFGQGTRLTVV.

The CDR3 nucleotides read TGTGCCAGCAGACCTTTTACAGGGATTCAGCATTTT. Translation: CASRPFTGIQHF. The chain combines TRBV6-1 with TRBJ1-5; TRBD1 might be the D (6 bases). The CDR3 extends over 12 amino acids. Trimming took off 6 bases at V and 13 bases at J, with 16 bases between the two ends. CDR1 and CDR2 (germline): MNHNS, SASEGT.

This clonotype was recorded many times. This rearrangement joins TRBV7-6 to TRBJ2-3; D unresolved. CDR3 length equals 13 residues. Germline CDR1 is SGHVS and CDR2 is FNYEAQ. Written as DNA, the CDR3 is TGTGCTGTGCCTTTTAAGCCGCCAGATACGCAGTATTTT. It yields the protein CAVPFKPPDTQYF.

V usage is TRBV7-2 and J usage is TRBJ2-3, with 9 bases lining up with TRBD2. The CDR3 consists of 16 residues. Germline CDR1 reads SGHTA; CDR2 reads FQGNSA. With V trimmed by 6 bases and J by 2 bases, 9 bases remained unmatched. For the CDR3, the DNA is TGTGCCAGCAGGGCGGGACTAGCACTCTTCACAGATACGCAGTATTTT. Its translation: CASRAGLALFTDTQYF.

This clonotype was seen only a few times. CDR3 sequence: CASSYWGGGYTF. In DNA form, the CDR3 reads TGTGCCAGCAGTTACTGGGGCGGTGGCTACACCTTC. This chain joins TRBV6-5 and TRBJ1-2, with a possible D match to TRBD1 (5 bases). Germline assignment: CDR1 MNHEY and CDR2 SVGAGI. V shed 1 base and J shed 7 bases, with 7 bases lying between them. The CDR3 has 12 amino acids.